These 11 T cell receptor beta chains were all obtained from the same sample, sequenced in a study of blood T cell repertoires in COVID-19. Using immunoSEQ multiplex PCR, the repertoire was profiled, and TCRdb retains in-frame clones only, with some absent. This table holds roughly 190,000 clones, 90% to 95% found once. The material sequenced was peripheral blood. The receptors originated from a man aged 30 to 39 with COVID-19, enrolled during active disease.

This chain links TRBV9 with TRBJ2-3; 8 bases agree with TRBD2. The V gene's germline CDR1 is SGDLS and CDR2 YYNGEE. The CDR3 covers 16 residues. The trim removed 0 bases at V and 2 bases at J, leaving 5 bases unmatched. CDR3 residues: CASSVGSGGNTDTQYF. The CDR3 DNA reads TGTGCCAGCAGCGTAGGCAGCGGGGGCAACACAGATACGCAGTATTTT.

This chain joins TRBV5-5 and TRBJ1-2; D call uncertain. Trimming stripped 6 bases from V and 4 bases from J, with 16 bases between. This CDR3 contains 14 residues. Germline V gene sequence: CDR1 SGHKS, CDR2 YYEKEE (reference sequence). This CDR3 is CASNFAAVIYGYTF. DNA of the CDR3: TGTGCCAGCAACTTTGCGGCGGTGATCTATGGCTACACCTTC. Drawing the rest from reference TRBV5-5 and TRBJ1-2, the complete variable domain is DAGVTQSPTHLIKTRGQQVTLRCSPISGHKSVSWYQQVLGQGPQFIFQYYEKEERGRGNFPDRFSARQFPNYSSELNVNALLLGDSALYLCASNFAAVIYGYTFGSGTRLTVV.

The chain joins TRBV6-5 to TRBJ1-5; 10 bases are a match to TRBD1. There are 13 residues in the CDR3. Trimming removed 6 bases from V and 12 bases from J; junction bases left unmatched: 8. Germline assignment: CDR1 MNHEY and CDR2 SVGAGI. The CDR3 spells CASRGQGSSLQHF. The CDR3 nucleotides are TGTGCCAGCAGGGGACAGGGGTCGTCGCTCCAGCATTTT.

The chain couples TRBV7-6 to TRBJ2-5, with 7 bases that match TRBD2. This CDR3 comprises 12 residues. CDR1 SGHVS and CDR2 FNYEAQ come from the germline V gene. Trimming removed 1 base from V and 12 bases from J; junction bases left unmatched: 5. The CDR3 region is CASSLDSGVKYF. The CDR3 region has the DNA TGTGCCAGCAGCTTAGACAGCGGGGTCAAGTACTTC.

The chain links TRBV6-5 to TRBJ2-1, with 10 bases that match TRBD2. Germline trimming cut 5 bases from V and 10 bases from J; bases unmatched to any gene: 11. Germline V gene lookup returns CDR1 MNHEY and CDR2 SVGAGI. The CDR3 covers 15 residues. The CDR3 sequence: CASSSGGARLGEQFF. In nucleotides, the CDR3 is TGTGCCAGCAGTAGCGGGGGGGCCCGTTTGGGAGAGCAGTTCTTC.

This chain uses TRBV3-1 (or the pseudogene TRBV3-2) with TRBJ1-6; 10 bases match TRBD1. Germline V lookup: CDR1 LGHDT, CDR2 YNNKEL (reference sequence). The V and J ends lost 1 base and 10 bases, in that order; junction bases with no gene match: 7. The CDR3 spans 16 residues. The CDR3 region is CASSQGPGTGESPLHF. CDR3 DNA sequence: TGTGCCAGCAGCCAAGGACCTGGGACAGGGGAATCACCCCTCCACTTT.

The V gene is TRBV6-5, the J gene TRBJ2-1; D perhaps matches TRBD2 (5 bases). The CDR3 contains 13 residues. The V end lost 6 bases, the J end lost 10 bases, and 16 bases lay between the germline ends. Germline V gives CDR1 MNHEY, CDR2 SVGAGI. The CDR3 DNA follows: TGTGCCAGCAGGGCCTTCACTAGTCAGGAGCAGTTCTTC. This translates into CASRAFTSQEQFF.

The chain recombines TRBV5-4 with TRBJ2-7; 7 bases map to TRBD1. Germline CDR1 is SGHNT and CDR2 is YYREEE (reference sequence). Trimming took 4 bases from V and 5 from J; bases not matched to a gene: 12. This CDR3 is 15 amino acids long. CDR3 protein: CASSRNLQGTDEQYF. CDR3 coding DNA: TGTGCCAGCAGCCGCAATTTACAGGGGACCGACGAGCAGTACTTC.

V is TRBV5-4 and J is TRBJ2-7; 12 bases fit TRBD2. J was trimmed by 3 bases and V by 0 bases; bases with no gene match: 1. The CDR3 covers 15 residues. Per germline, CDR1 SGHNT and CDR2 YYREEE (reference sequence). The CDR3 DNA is TGTGCCAGCAGCTTGGCTAGCGGGGGGGACTACGAGCAGTACTTC. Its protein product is CASSLASGGDYEQYF.

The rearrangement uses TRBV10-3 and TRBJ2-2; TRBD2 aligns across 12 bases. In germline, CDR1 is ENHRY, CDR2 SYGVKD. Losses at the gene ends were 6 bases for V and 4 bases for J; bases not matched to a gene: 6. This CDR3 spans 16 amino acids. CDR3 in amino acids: CAIRPGLAGGTGELFF. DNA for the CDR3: TGTGCCATCAGGCCGGGACTAGCGGGTGGCACCGGGGAGCTGTTTTTT.

CDR3 in amino acids: CASSIQGTQETQYF. DNA for the CDR3: TGTGCCAGTAGTATACAGGGTACCCAAGAGACCCAGTACTTC. The chain has TRBV19 and TRBJ2-5; weak D call: TRBD1 (5 bases). The V end was cut by 2 bases, the J end by 1 base, with 8 bases between. Germline V gene data show CDR1 as LNHDA and CDR2 as SQIVND (reference sequence). CDR3 length equals 14 residues. Full variable domain (missing parts from reference TRBV19 and TRBJ2-5): DGGITQSPKYLFRKEGQNVTLSCEQNLNHDAMYWYRQDPGQGLRLIYYSQIVNDFQKGDIAEGYSVSREKKESFPLTVTSAQKNPTAFYLCASSIQGTQETQYFGPGTRLLVL.